The 28 T cell receptor beta chains in this list originate from one sample, sequenced in a study of Ad26.COV2.S vaccination and SARS-CoV-2 variants. Profiling relied on immunoSEQ multiplex PCR, and the TCRdb table lists in-frame clones only, not all of them. Of about 350,000 clones listed, roughly nine tenths are singletons. The source material was peripheral blood, sampled after recovery from COVID-19. These receptors all stem from a human donor who had recovered from COVID-19.

The gene calls are TRBV24-1 and TRBJ2-2; D remains ambiguous. Germline V gene lookup returns CDR1 KGHDR and CDR2 SFDVKD. CDR3 length: 15 residues. V lost 5 bases and J 0 bases, leaving 9 bases between the germline ends. The CDR3 DNA is TGTGCCACCAGTGGAAGCGTGGCGAACACCGGGGAGCTGTTTTTT. This translates into CATSGSVANTGELFF.

The CDR3 region has the DNA TGCGCCAGCAGGCACCTACAGGGGAAGGAGGAGACCCAGTACTTC. This sequence encodes CASRHLQGKEETQYF. This chain connects TRBV10-1 to TRBJ2-5; 7 nucleotides match TRBD1. Trimming at V came to 6 bases and at J to 5 bases, leaving 12 bases not matched to a gene. This CDR3 contains 15 residues. CDR1 WNHNN and CDR2 SYGVQD come from the germline V gene (reference sequence).

In DNA form, the CDR3 reads TGTGCCAGCAGCTTATTGGGCCATCCGAGCTCCTACAATGAGCAGTTCTTC. Translation gives CASSLLGHPSSYNEQFF. The gene calls are TRBV5-6 and TRBJ2-1; D gene uncertain. Germline assignment: CDR1 SGHDT and CDR2 YYEEEE. V dropped 2 bases and J dropped 0 bases, with 15 bases sitting between them. The CDR3 length is 17 residues.

The CDR3: CASSRAPQAGLSEKLFF. DNA of the CDR3: TGTGCCAGCAGCAGAGCCCCCCAGGCAGGGCTGAGTGAAAAACTGTTTTTT. The chain links TRBV11-2 to TRBJ1-4; perhaps TRBD1 as D (5 bases). V lost 5 bases and J lost 7, with 23 bases in between. The CDR3 length is 17 residues. Germline V gene data show CDR1 as SGHAT and CDR2 as FQNNGV.

The chain joins TRBV19 to TRBJ1-6, with D unclear. V was trimmed by 0 bases and J by 10 bases, leaving 13 bases between them. Germline lookup yields CDR1 LNHDA and CDR2 SQIVND (reference sequence). CDR3 length: 15 residues. The CDR3 is CASSIDLAAESPLHF. The CDR3 coding sequence is TGTGCCAGTAGTATAGATCTGGCAGCGGAGTCACCCCTCCACTTT.

V usage is TRBV6-5 and J usage is TRBJ1-2; D might be TRBD1 (6 bases). CDR1 MNHEY and CDR2 SVGAGI come from the germline V gene. Trimming stripped 5 bases from V and 4 bases from J, with 11 bases between. CDR3 length: 13 amino acids. CDR3 nucleotide sequence: TGTGCCAGCAGTCCGGACAGTGTCTATGGCTACACCTTC. It translates to CASSPDSVYGYTF.

This chain joins TRBV10-1 and TRBJ2-5, with D maybe TRBD2 (7 bases). Germline values: CDR1 WNHNN, CDR2 SYGVQD (reference sequence). The CDR3 runs to 15 residues. V dropped 3 bases and J dropped 5 bases, with 16 bases sitting between them. CDR3: CASSEGGGAGETQYF. The CDR3 bases are TGCGCCAGCAGTGAAGGAGGGGGGGCCGGGGAGACCCAGTACTTC.

The chain recombines TRBV11-2 with TRBJ2-7; 7 bases are a match to TRBD1. V shed 5 bases, J shed 4 bases, and the junction held 14 bases outside the gene matches. The germline gives CDR1 SGHAT, CDR2 FQNNGV. This CDR3 region has 16 residues. The CDR3, as DNA: TGTGCCAGCAGCCTTCAAATCACAGGGGCGATTTACGAGCAGTACTTC. It encodes CASSLQITGAIYEQYF.

The rearrangement uses TRBV18 and TRBJ2-5; perhaps TRBD1 as D (6 bases). CDR3 length equals 15 residues. V was clipped by 3 bases and J by 0 bases, with 11 bases between them. In germline, CDR1 is KGHSH, CDR2 LQKENI. CDR3 sequence: CASSPSQGYQETQYF. The DNA of the CDR3 is TGTGCCAGCTCACCGTCGCAGGGGTACCAAGAGACCCAGTACTTC.

A single count supports this clone. The V gene is TRBV5-5, the J gene TRBJ1-5; 7 bases agree with TRBD1. The J segment lost 1 base and the V segment lost 4 bases, leaving 11 bases of the junction unmatched. The CDR3 runs to 17 residues. Germline values: CDR1 SGHKS, CDR2 YYEKEE (reference sequence). The CDR3 bases are TGTGCCAGCAGCCCTACACGACAGGGAGTAAGCAATCAGCCCCAGCATTTT. Translation: CASSPTRQGVSNQPQHF.

The chain couples TRBV6-5 to TRBJ1-2, with TRBD1 identical over 8 bases. This CDR3 is built from 15 residues. The V segment lost 6 bases and the J segment 4 bases; nucleotides outside the gene matches: 10. Germline V CDR1 and CDR2: MNHEY, SVGAGI. The CDR3 spells CASSPPDREFYGYTF. The CDR3 DNA is TGTGCCAGCAGCCCCCCGGACAGGGAATTCTATGGCTACACCTTC.

The genes are TRBV5-1 and TRBJ2-3, with D possibly TRBD2 on 5 matching bases. The CDR3 length is 13 residues. Trimming removed 5 bases at V and 8 bases at J, with 15 bases between. Germline V gives CDR1 SGHRS, CDR2 YFSETQ. The CDR3 reads CASSSLVGSTQYF. CDR3 sequence (DNA): TGCGCCAGCAGTTCCCTAGTAGGGAGTACGCAGTATTTT.

V is TRBV11-2 and J is TRBJ2-5, with 8 positions matching TRBD2. CDR3 length: 15 residues. With V trimmed by 0 bases and J by 1 base, 1 base remained unmatched. In germline, CDR1 is SGHAT, CDR2 FQNNGV. The CDR3 reads CASSLDGTSQETQYF. CDR3 nucleotide sequence: TGTGCCAGCAGCTTAGATGGGACTAGCCAAGAGACCCAGTACTTC. Drawing the rest from reference TRBV11-2 and TRBJ2-5, the complete variable domain is EAGVAQSPRYKIIEKRQSVAFWCNPISGHATLYWYQQILGQGPKLLIQFQNNGVVDDSQLPKDRFSAERLKGVDSTLKIQPAKLEDSAVYLCASSLDGTSQETQYFGPGTRLLVL.

The gene calls are TRBV19 and TRBJ1-3; D call uncertain. There are 15 residues in the CDR3. CDR1 and CDR2 (germline): LNHDA, SQIVND (reference sequence). Between the trimmed V and J ends, which lost 6 bases and 0 bases, there was a span of 12 bases. CDR3 nucleotides: TGTGCCAGTAGGATCGACCGGTACTCTGGAAACACCATATATTTT. Protein sequence: CASRIDRYSGNTIYF.

The gene calls are TRBV18 and TRBJ2-2; 8 nucleotides align to TRBD1. Germline CDR1 and CDR2: KGHSH and LQKENI. The length of the CDR3 is 16 residues. J lost 0 bases, V lost 3 bases, and 3 bases had no gene match. This CDR3 is CASSPRTGTNTGELFF. CDR3 sequence (DNA): TGTGCCAGCTCACCTCGGACAGGGACGAACACCGGGGAGCTGTTTTTT.

This clone showed up just once. The chain combines TRBV15 with TRBJ2-5; TRBD1 is a possible D gene (6 bases). The CDR3 totals 16 residues. From germline, CDR1 is LNHNV and CDR2 YYDKDF (reference sequence). Trimming cost V 1 base and J 4 bases, with 16 bases left between them. CDR3: CATSRGFQGRGETQYF. CDR3 in DNA: TGTGCCACCAGCAGAGGGTTTCAGGGGCGCGGAGAGACCCAGTACTTC.

The rearrangement joins TRBV2 to TRBJ2-2; D remains ambiguous. Germline V CDR1 and CDR2: SNHLY, FYNNEI. The CDR3 is made up of 14 amino acids. Between the trimmed V and J ends, which lost 6 bases and 0 bases, there was a span of 8 bases. CDR3 sequence reads: CASSIGTNTGELFF. For the CDR3, the DNA is TGTGCCAGCAGCATAGGGACGAACACCGGGGAGCTGTTTTTT.

The chain is built from TRBV27 and TRBJ1-2; 9 positions agree with TRBD1. This CDR3 contains 16 residues. Germline-derived CDR1 and CDR2 are MNHEY and SMNVEV (reference sequence). With V trimmed by 7 bases and J by 1 base, 10 bases remained unmatched. CDR3 coding DNA: TGTGCCAGCACTCCAATCGCGGACAGGGGTAACTATGGCTACACCTTC. Translation: CASTPIADRGNYGYTF.

The chain joins TRBV29-1 to TRBJ2-7; no definite D call. V lost 5 bases and J 2 bases, leaving 16 bases between the germline ends. CDR3 length: 14 residues. Germline V CDR1 and CDR2: SQVTM, ANQGSEA. The CDR3: CSVRSTVYPYEQYF. DNA of the CDR3: TGCAGCGTTCGGTCCACGGTGTACCCCTACGAGCAGTACTTC.

The chain is built from TRBV14 and TRBJ2-5; 11 bases are shared with TRBD2. The germline gives CDR1 SGHDN, CDR2 FVKESK. The CDR3 totals 17 residues. The V and J ends lost 4 bases and 2 bases, in that order; junction bases with no gene match: 9. This chain's CDR3 is CASSLPRLAGLQETQYF. The CDR3 coding sequence is TGTGCCAGCAGCCTACCTAGACTAGCGGGGTTGCAAGAGACCCAGTACTTC. Full variable domain (rest looked up from reference TRBV14 and TRBJ2-5): EAGVTQFPSHSVIEKGQTVTLRCDPISGHDNLYWYRRVMGKEIKFLLHFVKESKQDESGMPNNRFLAERTGGTYSTLKVQPAELEDSGVYFCASSLPRLAGLQETQYFGPGTRLLVL.

This clone was seen a handful of times. The chain couples TRBV3-1 (or the pseudogene TRBV3-2) to TRBJ1-2; 9 positions agree with TRBD1. The CDR3 has 15 amino acids. The junction had 4 bases not matched to a gene; V was cut back by 1 base and J by 4 bases. From germline, CDR1 is LGHDT and CDR2 YNNKEL (reference sequence). In DNA form, the CDR3 reads TGTGCCAGCAGCCAAGGTGACAGGGGGGCCTATGGCTACACCTTC. Translating gives CASSQGDRGAYGYTF.

This clone was counted a few times. For the CDR3, the DNA is TGTGCCAGCAGCCCAGGACAGGGGGCTTTCTATGGCTACACCTTC. Its protein is CASSPGQGAFYGYTF. The V and J genes are TRBV7-3 and TRBJ1-2, with 11 positions matching TRBD1. Trimming at V came to 5 bases and at J to 4 bases, leaving 6 bases not matched to a gene. The CDR3 is 15 amino acids. Germline CDR1 and CDR2: SGHTA and FQGTGA.

This chain joins TRBV27 and TRBJ2-7, with 9 bases lining up with TRBD1. There are 15 residues in the CDR3. J gave up 4 bases and V 3 bases, and 7 bases lay outside the gene matches. CDR1 MNHEY and CDR2 SMNVEV come from the germline V gene (reference sequence). The CDR3 nucleotides are TGTGCCAGCAGTTTCGTGGGACAGGGAGGATACGAGCAGTACTTC. It is translated as CASSFVGQGGYEQYF.

The chain joins TRBV5-4 to TRBJ1-1; no clear D gene. V was trimmed by 5 bases and J by 4 bases, leaving 18 bases between them. Germline values: CDR1 SGHNT, CDR2 YYREEE (reference sequence). The CDR3 is made up of 15 amino acids. The CDR3 reads CASRGGRERGTEAFF. The CDR3 DNA reads as TGTGCCAGCAGGGGAGGTAGGGAGCGGGGCACTGAAGCTTTCTTT.

Comment on this clone: The sample carries other DNA sequences with the same CDR3. The chain carries TRBV27 and TRBJ1-1; D gene uncertain. From germline, CDR1 is MNHEY and CDR2 SMNVEV (reference sequence). Deletions cut 2 bases from V and 4 bases from J, with 8 bases between. This CDR3 region has 13 residues. The CDR3 bases are TGTGCCAGCAGTTTAGGGGTGGGCACTGAAGCTTTCTTT. It specifies CASSLGVGTEAFF.

The chain carries TRBV20-1 and TRBJ1-6; D remains ambiguous. Trimming left V 3 bases short and J 5 bases short, with 11 bases between. The CDR3 has 14 amino acids. CDR1 and CDR2 from the germline V gene are DFQATT and SNEGSKA (reference sequence). The CDR3 sequence: CSASDETNNSPLHF. CDR3 in DNA: TGCAGTGCTAGTGATGAGACGAATAATTCACCCCTCCACTTT.

The V call is TRBV3-1 (or the pseudogene TRBV3-2), the J call TRBJ1-1; a possible D gene is TRBD1 (6 bases). This CDR3 has 15 amino acids. Germline assignment: CDR1 LGHDT and CDR2 YNNKEL (reference sequence). Trimming cost V 4 bases and J 1 base, with 13 bases left between them. CDR3 region: CASSPSTGWNTEAFF. The CDR3 bases are TGTGCCAGCAGCCCATCGACAGGATGGAACACTGAAGCTTTCTTT.

The chain employs TRBV6-9 and TRBJ2-3; 8 bases map to TRBD1. Germline CDR1 MNHGY, CDR2 SVAAGI. J gave up 0 bases and V 4 bases, and 9 bases lay outside the gene matches. The CDR3 sequence is 17 residues long. This CDR3 reads CASSSGTGGSSTDTQYF. The CDR3 bases are TGTGCCAGCAGTTCAGGAACAGGGGGATCTAGCACAGATACGCAGTATTTT.